The source of this T cell receptor beta chain is a study of T cells after yellow fever vaccination. The wider study: Researchers used SMART-Seq v4 Ultra Low Input to prepare fractions that had low cell numbers. Study-wide findings and caveats: There was a small share of clonotypes that showed up in both the CD4 and CD8 compartments. Secondary responses were weaker yet peaked faster, day 5 versus 15.

In regard to this clonotype: Its antigen is unidentified.

Generation of TCR cDNA used 5'RACE template switching (which added a universal primer site and UMIs). Via MiXCR, TCRdb re-called the 5' RACE reads, giving one row per CDR3 protein. The top ten clones hold about 0.85% of a sample with around 250,000 distinct CDR3 sequences, about 7.1% of them seen once. In germline, CDR1 is WNHNN, CDR2 SYGVQD (reference sequence). Trimming stripped 5 bases from V and 7 bases from J, with 18 bases between. The CDR3 covers 15 residues. Sample: CD4+ T cells sorted from PBMCs, taken 15 days after the yellow fever booster vaccination. This TCR derives from a man aged 25 to 40 who received the YFV17D yellow fever vaccine. The gene calls are TRBV10-1 and TRBJ2-1; maybe TRBD1 (6 bases). DNA for the CDR3: TGCGCCAGCAGTAAAGGGGCCGGACAGAGGAATGAGCAGTTCTTC. Translation: CASSKGAGQRNEQFF.